Shown below are 14 T cell receptor beta chains from a single sample sequenced in a study of T cells in tumors after PD-1 blockade. Generated by immunoSEQ multiplex PCR, the TCRdb table keeps only in-frame clones and is missing some. The table lists approximately 47,000 clones, roughly 84% of them singletons, with 8.7% in the top ten. Sequenced material: PBMCs, taken before anti-PD-1 therapy. Every receptor here comes from a human donor with advanced basal cell or squamous cell carcinoma (not recorded which).

This clone was counted a single time. The chain combines TRBV5-1 with TRBJ1-1; D ambiguous. The CDR3 has 14 residues. From germline, CDR1 is SGHRS and CDR2 YFSETQ. The ends were cut back, 0 bases at V and 1 base at J, with 7 bases in the middle. In DNA form, the CDR3 reads TGCGCCAGCAGCTTGGGATCCGCGAACACTGAAGCTTTCTTT. Its protein is CASSLGSANTEAFF.

The CDR3: CASSLLGNEQFF. CDR3 coding DNA: TGTGCCAGCAGTTTACTTGGGAATGAGCAGTTCTTC. V is TRBV27 and J is TRBJ2-1; D call uncertain. The CDR3 loop spans 12 amino acids. CDR1 is MNHEY and CDR2 is SMNVEV in the germline V gene (reference sequence). The V gene lost 2 bases and the J gene lost 7 bases, with 6 bases spanning the gap.

The chain joins TRBV18 to TRBJ1-1; D remains ambiguous. V lost 4 bases and J 2 bases, leaving 8 bases between the germline ends. The CDR3 spans 13 residues. Germline V gene sequence: CDR1 KGHSH, CDR2 LQKENI. CDR3 bases: TGTGCCAGCTCACGGCAGGCAAACACTGAAGCTTTCTTT. Its protein is CASSRQANTEAFF.

This clone has only a few counts. V gene TRBV18 combines with J gene TRBJ1-5; D possibly corresponds to TRBD1 (5 bases). The CDR3 consists of 17 residues. The germline V gene has CDR1 KGHSH and CDR2 LQKENI. V was clipped by 4 bases and J by 0 bases, with 16 bases between them. The CDR3 sequence: CASSLSGDRYSNQPQHF. The CDR3 DNA reads as TGTGCCAGCTCACTAAGTGGGGACCGGTATAGCAATCAGCCCCAGCATTTT.

The chain employs TRBV5-4 and TRBJ2-7; D possibly uses TRBD1 or TRBD2 (5 bases each). The end of the DNA aligns better with TRBJ2-1, so the J call may be wrong. Germline loops: CDR1 SGHNT, CDR2 YYREEE (reference sequence). This CDR3 is built from 15 residues. The CDR3 bases are TGTGCCAGCAGATACGATCTAGGGGACCCTTACGAGCAGTTCTTC. Translation: CASRYDLGDPYEQFF.

This clone was seen a few times. The chain is built from TRBV2 and TRBJ1-5, with D perhaps TRBD1 (6 bases). The CDR3 is 14 residues long. Deletions cut 6 bases from V and 7 bases from J, with 16 bases between. Germline V gene lookup returns CDR1 SNHLY and CDR2 FYNNEI. Here the CDR3 reads CASSRTVSGQPQHF. The CDR3 nucleotides are TGTGCCAGCAGCAGGACAGTAAGTGGGCAGCCCCAGCATTTT.

This clone was seen only a few times. The gene calls are TRBV20-1 and TRBJ1-1; D gene uncertain. CDR3 size: 14 residues. Germline V gene sequence: CDR1 DFQATT, CDR2 SNEGSKA (reference sequence). The V end lost 3 bases, the J end lost 4 bases, and 15 bases lay between the germline ends. The CDR3, as DNA: TGCAGTGCTAGTTTCGGGGAGTCTGGCACTGAAGCTTTCTTT. Encoded protein: CSASFGESGTEAFF.

The V call is TRBV18, the J call TRBJ2-5; D uncertain. CDR1 is KGHSH and CDR2 is LQKENI in the germline V gene. The germline V and J ends were trimmed by 3 bases and 5 bases, with 13 bases remaining between them. The CDR3 length is 14 residues. CDR3 loop: CASSPNGQAETQYF. In DNA, the CDR3 is TGTGCCAGCTCACCTAACGGGCAGGCCGAGACCCAGTACTTC.

The V call is TRBV5-4, the J call TRBJ2-5, with 12 bases aligning to TRBD2. The germline V gene has CDR1 SGHNT and CDR2 YYREEE (reference sequence). V shed 0 bases, J shed 5 bases, and the junction held 5 bases outside the gene matches. The CDR3 is made up of 16 amino acids. The DNA of the CDR3 is TGTGCCAGCAGCTTGGGACTAGCGGGAGTGGGGGAGACCCAGTACTTC. This sequence encodes CASSLGLAGVGETQYF.

In this sample, this clone turned up once. This chain uses TRBV5-1 with TRBJ2-3; 7 positions agree with TRBD2. The CDR3 spans 14 residues. Trimming at V came to 0 bases and at J to 4 bases, leaving 2 bases not matched to a gene. Germline V gene lookup returns CDR1 SGHRS and CDR2 YFSETQ. The CDR3 region is CASSLGRGADTQYF. The CDR3 DNA reads as TGCGCCAGCAGCTTGGGCCGGGGGGCAGATACGCAGTATTTT. The full variable domain, its missing parts supplied by reference TRBV5-1 and TRBJ2-3, is KAGVTQTPRYLIKTRGQQVTLSCSPISGHRSVSWYQQTPGQGLQFLFEYFSETQRNKGNFPGRFSGRQFSNSRSEMNVSTLELGDSALYLCASSLGRGADTQYFGPGTRLTVL.

The chain links TRBV5-5 to TRBJ2-7, with 7 bases lining up with TRBD1. Germline V gene sequence: CDR1 SGHKS, CDR2 YYEKEE (reference sequence). This CDR3 contains 15 residues. Unmatched junction bases numbered 9, after V lost 0 bases and J lost 6 bases. As DNA, the CDR3 is TGTGCCAGCAGCTTGGAAGGGGGCTCTTTAGGCGAGCAGTACTTC. This encodes CASSLEGGSLGEQYF.

The rearrangement joins TRBV15 to TRBJ2-7, with 7 bases aligning to TRBD1. The CDR3 is 15 amino acids. V lost 0 bases, J lost 6 bases, and 8 bases stayed unmatched. Germline loops: CDR1 LNHNV, CDR2 YYDKDF (reference sequence). The DNA for the CDR3 is TGTGCCACCAGCAGAGATGTACAGGGGATCGGCGAGCAGTACTTC. Protein sequence: CATSRDVQGIGEQYF.

CDR3 in DNA: TGTGCCAGCACCCCGGGACAGGGAGAGACCCAGTACTTC. Translation gives CASTPGQGETQYF. V and J are TRBV21-1 and TRBJ2-5; the DNA was not used to check the table's D call, TRBD1. TRBV21-1 is described as a pseudogene. This CDR3 is built from 13 residues.

V and J are TRBV3-1 (or the pseudogene TRBV3-2) and TRBJ2-7; D tentatively fits TRBD1 or TRBD2 (5 bases each). The CDR3 loop spans 15 amino acids. The germline V gene has CDR1 LGHDT and CDR2 YNNKEL (reference sequence). The V and J ends lost 3 bases and 6 bases respectively, with 18 bases between them. The CDR3 reads CASSQSRDGFSEQYF. For the CDR3, the DNA is TGTGCCAGCAGCCAGTCCCGGGACGGGTTCAGCGAGCAGTACTTC.